A single sample is the source of the 17 T cell receptor beta chains below, sequenced in a study of cytomegalovirus exposure and HLA in healthy donors. PCR employed 60 Vbeta and 13 Jbeta primers. Profiled with immunoSEQ multiplex PCR; TCRdb holds only in-frame clones, not every one. Of around 150,000 clones detected, approximately 70% appear once; the ten largest clones hold 7% to 7.5%. Sequences were obtained from PBMCs. These receptors originate from a man in his forties in good health and CMV-seropositive.

The chain employs TRBV5-1 and TRBJ1-3, with 7 bases lining up with TRBD1. The junction had 6 bases not matched to a gene; V was cut back by 4 bases and J by 2 bases. CDR3 length: 15 amino acids. Per the germline V gene, CDR1 is SGHRS and CDR2 is YFSETQ. DNA for the CDR3: TGCGCCAGCAGCCAACAGGGGATTACTGGAAACACCATATATTTT. As protein: CASSQQGITGNTIYF.

This clone was seen just once. This chain connects TRBV20-1 to TRBJ1-2; D is unresolved. The CDR3 has 11 residues. The germline gives CDR1 DFQATT, CDR2 SNEGSKA (reference sequence). V shed 2 bases and J shed 8 bases, with 9 bases lying between them. CDR3 DNA sequence: TGCAGTGCTAGAAGCCTGAGGGGCTACACCTTC. This sequence encodes CSARSLRGYTF.

The table lists this clone with a count of one. The chain is built from TRBV27 and TRBJ2-2; a possible D gene is TRBD2 (5 bases). The CDR3 spans 16 residues. Germline V gene data show CDR1 as MNHEY and CDR2 as SMNVEV (reference sequence). Trimming took 9 bases from V and 1 from J, leaving 18 bases between them. DNA of the CDR3: TGTGCCAGTAGCCGCGGGCGGGTCCTGAACACCGGGGAGCTGTTTTTT. Its protein is CASSRGRVLNTGELFF.

The chain joins TRBV6-1 to TRBJ2-3; D is uncertain. From germline, CDR1 is MNHNS and CDR2 SASEGT. The CDR3 loop spans 13 amino acids. V lost 8 bases and J lost 1, with 10 bases in between. The CDR3: CASRLEGTDTQYF. The CDR3 coding sequence is TGTGCCAGCCGGTTAGAGGGCACAGATACGCAGTATTTT.

The CDR3 DNA reads as TGCAGCGGTTCCCTGTACCAAGAGACCCAGTACTTC. As protein: CSGSLYQETQYF. The V call is TRBV29-1, the J call TRBJ2-5; D gene unclear. The germline V gene encodes CDR1 SQVTM and CDR2 ANQGSEA. The V gene lost 7 bases and the J gene lost 0 bases, with 9 bases spanning the gap. CDR3 size: 12 residues.

The chain links TRBV6-5 to TRBJ2-1; tentatively, D is TRBD2 (6 bases). The CDR3 loop spans 14 amino acids. Germline V lookup: CDR1 MNHEY, CDR2 SVGAGI. V was trimmed by 0 bases and J by 6 bases, leaving 9 bases between them. The DNA of the CDR3 is TGTGCCAGCAGTTACTCGGGGGGTTTCAATGAGCAGTTCTTC. Translating gives CASSYSGGFNEQFF.

The chain is built from TRBV27 and TRBJ1-1; tentative D call: TRBD1 (6 bases). The V end lost 8 bases, the J end lost 4 bases, and 8 bases lay between the germline ends. The CDR3 length is 11 residues. Germline CDR1 reads MNHEY; CDR2 reads SMNVEV (reference sequence). CDR3 coding DNA: TGTGCCAGCCTCAGGGGCACTGAAGCTTTCTTT. Its translation: CASLRGTEAFF.

The V gene is TRBV5-4, the J gene TRBJ1-2; TRBD1 is a possible D gene (6 bases). This CDR3 comprises 15 residues. Germline-derived CDR1 and CDR2 are SGHNT and YYREEE (reference sequence). Trimming took 0 bases from V and 6 from J, leaving 15 bases between them. CDR3 sequence reads: CASSLAPGAVNGYTF. The CDR3 DNA follows: TGTGCCAGCAGCTTGGCTCCAGGGGCGGTTAATGGCTACACCTTC.

The chain has TRBV4-1 and TRBJ1-3; D gene unclear. Looked up from germline, CDR1 is MGHRA and CDR2 is YSYEKL. V gave up 4 bases and J gave up 4 bases, with 5 bases separating them. CDR3 length equals 12 residues. CDR3 in amino acids: CASSPVGNTIYF. The CDR3 nucleotides are TGCGCCAGCAGCCCCGTCGGAAACACCATATATTTT.

This chain links TRBV9 with TRBJ2-4, with a tentative D call TRBD2 (5 bases). Per germline, CDR1 SGDLS and CDR2 YYNGEE. Trimming shortened V by 0 bases and J by 8 bases, and 6 bases separated the two germline ends. The CDR3 spans 12 residues. CDR3 sequence: CASSVEEDIQYF. As DNA, the CDR3 is TGTGCCAGCAGCGTAGAGGAGGACATTCAGTACTTC.

The chain joins TRBV7-6 to TRBJ2-3, with D possibly matching TRBD1 (6 bases). Trimming left V 0 bases short and J 3 bases short, with 10 bases between. There are 15 residues in the CDR3. The germline V gene encodes CDR1 SGHVS and CDR2 FNYEAQ. The CDR3 DNA sequence: TGTGCCAGCAGCTTAGCGCAGGGGTGGACAGATACGCAGTATTTT. It specifies CASSLAQGWTDTQYF.

The chain couples TRBV6-6 to TRBJ1-2; tentative D call: TRBD1 (6 bases). CDR1 is MNHNY, CDR2 SVGAGI, per germline (reference sequence). The CDR3 totals 14 residues. The V end was cut by 5 bases, the J end by 4 bases, with 14 bases between. CDR3 residues: CASSEHRVLYGYTF. CDR3 coding DNA: TGTGCCAGCAGTGAGCACAGGGTCCTCTATGGCTACACCTTC.

The rearrangement links TRBV29-1 to TRBJ2-7; 11 bases map to TRBD1. Germline V gene lookup returns CDR1 SQVTM and CDR2 ANQGSEA. V lost 5 bases to trimming and J lost 0 bases; unmatched junction nucleotides: 6. This CDR3 has 15 amino acids. The CDR3 nucleotides are TGCAGCGTTTGGGGACAGGGGGTACTCTCCTACGAGCAGTACTTC. The encoded protein is CSVWGQGVLSYEQYF.

This rearrangement joins TRBV7-9 to TRBJ2-2, with D unclear. CDR3 size: 15 residues. CDR1 is SEHNR and CDR2 is FQNEAQ in the germline V gene (reference sequence). V lost 6 bases and J 1 base, leaving 12 bases between the germline ends. The CDR3 DNA is TGTGCCAGCAGGCCCCAGTCAATGAACACCGGGGAGCTGTTTTTT. This codes for CASRPQSMNTGELFF.

V is TRBV7-2 and J is TRBJ2-3; TRBD2 is a possible D gene (5 bases). The CDR3 contains 12 residues. The ends were cut back, 4 bases at V and 6 bases at J, with 8 bases in the middle. The germline CDR1 and CDR2 sequences are SGHTA and FQGNSA. The CDR3 DNA reads TGTGCCAGCAGCTCCCAGCGGGATACGCAGTATTTT. Its translation: CASSSQRDTQYF.

This chain uses TRBV25-1 with TRBJ2-3, with 7 bases aligning to TRBD2. This CDR3 comprises 16 residues. Germline CDR1 reads MGHDK; CDR2 reads SYGVNS. The trim removed 4 bases at V and 5 bases at J, leaving 12 bases unmatched. The CDR3 sequence: CASSVAGRGNGDTQYF. In DNA form, the CDR3 reads TGTGCCAGCAGTGTGGCGGGGCGGGGGAATGGAGATACGCAGTATTTT.

This chain uses TRBV27 with TRBJ2-5; D is ambiguous. The CDR3 spans 13 residues. Germline CDR1 reads MNHEY; CDR2 reads SMNVEV (reference sequence). V lost 5 bases and J lost 1, with 8 bases in between. CDR3 nucleotide sequence: TGTGCCAGCAGTGGGCAGGTCCAAGAGACCCAGTACTTC. Translation gives CASSGQVQETQYF.